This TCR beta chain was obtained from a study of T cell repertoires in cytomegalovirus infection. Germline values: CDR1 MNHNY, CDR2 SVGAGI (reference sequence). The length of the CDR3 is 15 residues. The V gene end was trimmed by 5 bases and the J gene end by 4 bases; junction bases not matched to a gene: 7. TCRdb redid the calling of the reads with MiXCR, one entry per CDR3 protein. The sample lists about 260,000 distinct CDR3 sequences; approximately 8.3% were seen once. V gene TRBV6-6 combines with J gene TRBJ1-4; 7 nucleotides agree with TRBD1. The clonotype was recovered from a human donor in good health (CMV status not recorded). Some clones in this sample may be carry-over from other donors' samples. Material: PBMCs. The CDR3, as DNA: TGTGCCAGCAGTCACAGGGGAGCTGTTAATGAAAAACTGTTTTTT. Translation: CASSHRGAVNEKLFF.